This TCR beta chain was observed in a study of CDR3 diversity in severe acne. V was shortened by 5 bases and J by 4 bases, with 12 bases between the two germline ends. Germline values: CDR1 SEHNR, CDR2 FQNEAQ (reference sequence). This CDR3 has 15 residues. This clonotype occurred a few times. TCRdb reanalysed the PCR reads using MiXCR and keeps one entry per CDR3 protein. The table records about 93,000 distinct CDR3 sequences, roughly half of them present only once. This clonotype was sampled from a male donor in good health, serving as a control. The sample taken for sequencing was blood. The chain joins TRBV7-9 to TRBJ2-6; D gene ambiguous. CDR3 protein: CASSPTDTGANVLTF. In DNA, the CDR3 is TGTGCCAGCAGCCCGACTGACACCGGGGCCAACGTCCTGACTTTC.